Below are 2 T cell receptor beta chains sequenced from a single sample in a study of human T cells and chemical hapten exposure. MiXCR was run by TCRdb on the RACE reads, yielding one entry per CDR3 protein. The table has tens of thousands of distinct CDR3 sequences, around 15% seen once. Described time point: pre-sensitization, week 0. Indicated treatment: therapeutic diphenylcyclopropenone sensitization with weekly scalp DPC. The material sequenced was whole blood, taken in connection with sensitization to the hapten diphenylcyclopropenone (DPC). Source of these receptors: a woman aged 45-65 years with alopecia areata. Some clones in this sample may be carry-over from other donors' samples.

The sample holds a few counts of this clonotype. The V and J genes are TRBV28 and TRBJ1-5; TRBD1 matches 8 bases. The junction had 6 bases not matched to a gene; V was cut back by 4 bases and J by 4 bases. The CDR3 is 15 residues long. From germline, CDR1 is MDHEN and CDR2 SYDVKM. CDR3 sequence: CASSSPGTGNQPQHF. The CDR3 DNA reads as TGTGCCAGCAGTTCTCCCGGGACAGGAAATCAGCCCCAGCATTTT.

The chain uses TRBV6-5 and TRBJ2-7, with D possibly matching TRBD1 (5 bases). From germline, CDR1 is MNHEY and CDR2 SVGAGI. The CDR3 extends over 15 amino acids. V lost 0 bases and J lost 4, with 13 bases in between. In DNA, the CDR3 is TGTGCCAGCAGTTACTCTCACAGGAATTTTTACGAGCAGTACTTC. Translation: CASSYSHRNFYEQYF.